A selection of T cell receptor beta chains follows, all from one sample in a study of shared clonotypes between healthy human individuals. TCRdb's table, derived via immunoSEQ multiplex PCR, lists solely in-frame clones and lacks some. Found here are over 2 million clones, 85% to 95% of them singletons; the top ten hold approximately 0.41%. The sample taken for sequencing was naive CD4+ T cells from PBMCs. All receptors come from a young man in good health. Some clones in this sample may be carry-over from other donors' samples. CDR3s include the opening cysteine and the closing phenylalanine or tryptophan. Each record gives: CDR3 protein, CDR3 DNA, V gene, clone size, J gene, D gene. The D gene is left open where the match is weak. Expanded clones get a size class; other rows say once, few or many, or leave the size out.

CDR3: CASLGQFYTGELFF
DNA: TGTGCCAGCCTCGGACAGTTTTACACCGGGGAGCTGTTTTTT
V: TRBV28
size: NA
J: TRBJ2-2
D: NA

CDR3: CASTLGTGVQETQYF
DNA: TGTGCCAGCACCCTGGGAACGGGAGTACAAGAGACCCAGTACTTC
V: TRBV28
size: NA
J: TRBJ2-5
D: NA

CDR3: CATSRDQGFEAFF
DNA: TGTGCCACCAGCAGAGATCAGGGATTTGAAGCTTTCTTT
V: TRBV15
size: NA
J: TRBJ1-1
D: NA

CDR3: CAISKGLRSTDTQYF
DNA: TGTGCCATTTCCAAGGGACTACGAAGCACAGATACGCAGTATTTT
V: TRBV19
size: NA
J: TRBJ2-3
D: TRBD2

CDR3: CASSLGQGDEQFF
DNA: TGTGCCAGCAGCTTGGGACAGGGAGATGAGCAGTTCTTC
V: TRBV7-2
size: NA
J: TRBJ2-1
D: TRBD1

CDR3: CASSLEYSSGANVLTF
DNA: TGCGCCAGCAGCTTGGAGTACAGCTCTGGGGCCAACGTCCTGACTTTC
V: TRBV5-1
size: NA
J: TRBJ2-6
D: NA

CDR3: CASSFVGGGNQPQHF
DNA: TGTGCCAGCAGCTTTGTGGGGGGGGGCAATCAGCCCCAGCATTTT
V: TRBV7-9
size: NA
J: TRBJ1-5
D: NA

CDR3: CASSLGAGELFF
DNA: TGTGCCAGCAGTCTGGGCGCCGGGGAGCTGTTTTTT
V: TRBV6-4
size: NA
J: TRBJ2-2
D: NA

CDR3: CASSVDIRTTEAFF
DNA: TGTGCCAGCAGCGTAGATATCAGGACGACTGAAGCTTTCTTT
V: TRBV9
size: NA
J: TRBJ1-1
D: NA

CDR3: CASSQEDTSSYEQYF
DNA: TGCGCCAGCAGCCAAGAAGACACCTCATCCTACGAGCAGTACTTC
V: TRBV4-1
size: NA
J: TRBJ2-7
D: NA

CDR3: CASSEERRAQHF
DNA: TGTGCCAGCAGTGAAGAAAGGAGGGCCCAGCATTTT
V: TRBV2
size: few
J: TRBJ1-5
D: NA

CDR3: CASLQGNTDTQYF
DNA: TGTGCCAGCCTACAGGGAAACACAGATACGCAGTATTTT
V: TRBV2
size: NA
J: TRBJ2-3
D: NA

CDR3: CASRGTGEKNYGYTF
DNA: TGTGCCAGCAGGGGGACAGGGGAAAAGAACTATGGCTACACCTTC
V: TRBV2
size: few
J: TRBJ1-2
D: TRBD1

CDR3: CASTRTVPGEQFF
DNA: TGTGCCAGCACCAGGACTGTTCCTGGTGAGCAGTTCTTC
V: TRBV11-2
size: NA
J: TRBJ2-1
D: NA

CDR3: CSALSNTEAFF
DNA: TGCAGTGCTTTATCTAACACTGAAGCTTTCTTT
V: TRBV20-1
size: few
J: TRBJ1-1
D: NA

CDR3: CASSSGGASNYGYTF
DNA: TGTGCCAGCAGTTCGGGGGGGGCATCGAACTATGGCTACACCTTC
V: TRBV28
size: NA
J: TRBJ1-2
D: NA

CDR3: CASTQVGGELFF
DNA: TGTGCCAGCACCCAGGTGGGCGGGGAGCTGTTTTTT
V: TRBV13
size: NA
J: TRBJ2-2
D: NA

CDR3: CASSREISYNEQFF
DNA: TGCGCCAGCAGCCGCGAGATCTCCTACAATGAGCAGTTCTTC
V: TRBV5-1
size: NA
J: TRBJ2-1
D: NA

CDR3: CASSQDGPKVAFF
DNA: TGTGCCAGCAGCCAAGATGGTCCAAAGGTAGCTTTCTTT
V: TRBV14
size: NA
J: TRBJ1-1
D: NA

CDR3: CASSSPRGAHNEKLFF
DNA: TGTGCCAGCAGTTCCCCGCGGGGGGCTCATAATGAAAAACTGTTTTTT
V: TRBV28
size: NA
J: TRBJ1-4
D: NA

CDR3: CASSLSSAYNEQFF
DNA: TGTGCCAGCAGCTTAAGTTCGGCCTACAATGAGCAGTTCTTC
V: TRBV11-2
size: NA
J: TRBJ2-1
D: NA

CDR3: CASSNNHRSGNTIYF
DNA: TGTGCCAGCAGCAACAACCACCGCTCTGGAAACACCATATATTTT
V: TRBV7-6
size: NA
J: TRBJ1-3
D: NA

CDR3: CASQREIGTDTQYF
DNA: TGTGCCAGCCAGCGGGAGATCGGCACAGATACGCAGTATTTT
V: TRBV2
size: NA
J: TRBJ2-3
D: TRBD2

CDR3: CASASGVGTEAFF
DNA: TGTGCCAGCGCTAGCGGGGTTGGGACTGAAGCTTTCTTT
V: TRBV2
size: few
J: TRBJ1-1
D: NA

CDR3: CASSWPGTSGSGDEQFF
DNA: TGCGCCAGCAGCTGGCCGGGGACTAGCGGGAGTGGGGATGAGCAGTTCTTC
V: TRBV5-1
size: NA
J: TRBJ2-1
D: TRBD2

CDR3: CASSLAVGQQETQYF
DNA: TGTGCCAGCAGCTTAGCGGTAGGCCAGCAAGAGACCCAGTACTTC
V: TRBV7-2
size: NA
J: TRBJ2-5
D: NA

CDR3: CASSLGGSGTEAFF
DNA: TGCGCCAGCAGCTTGGGAGGTAGCGGCACTGAAGCTTTCTTT
V: TRBV5-1
size: NA
J: TRBJ1-1
D: NA

CDR3: CASSLSNNEQFF
DNA: TGTGCCAGCTCGCTTTCCAACAATGAGCAGTTCTTC
V: TRBV7-9
size: NA
J: TRBJ2-1
D: NA

CDR3: CASSLGGVRETQYF
DNA: TGTGCCAGCAGTTTAGGCGGGGTACGGGAGACCCAGTACTTC
V: TRBV28
size: NA
J: TRBJ2-5
D: NA

CDR3: CASSLDGYGYTF
DNA: TGTGCCAGCAGTTTAGACGGCTATGGCTACACCTTC
V: TRBV28
size: few
J: TRBJ1-2
D: NA

CDR3: CAWSKTSTYNEQFF
DNA: TGTGCCTGGAGTAAGACTAGCACCTACAATGAGCAGTTCTTC
V: TRBV30
size: NA
J: TRBJ2-1
D: TRBD2

CDR3: CASSLPSGRENEQFF
DNA: TGCGCCAGCAGCTTGCCTAGCGGGAGAGAAAATGAGCAGTTCTTC
V: TRBV5-1
size: NA
J: TRBJ2-1
D: TRBD2